This TCR beta chain comes out of a study of blood T cell repertoires in COVID-19. Looking at the study overall: Sources were T cells, B-cell-depleted T cells, or PBMCs; the material itself was cDNA or gDNA.

In the original analysis: Nucleated cell counts were estimated from reference gene primer amplification. Data came from immunoSEQ multiplex PCR; TCRdb stores just in-frame clones and leaves some out. That table is the source of V, J and clone size, and D and trimming were worked out from the DNA. This sample has around 130,000 clones; approximately 84% occur once, and the top ten carry roughly 15%. The specimen sequenced was peripheral blood. The origin of this receptor is a woman older than 75 with acute or convalescent COVID-19.

CDR3 coding DNA: TGTGCCAGCAGTTCTCCGCCGGGACTAGCGTTCTATCCAGTTGAGCAGTTCTTC. Translation gives CASSSPPGLAFYPVEQFF. This chain uses TRBV27 with TRBJ2-1; the match to TRBD2 covers 10 bases. The CDR3 totals 18 residues. The V segment lost 4 bases and the J segment 9 bases; nucleotides outside the gene matches: 18. The germline V gene has CDR1 MNHEY and CDR2 SMNVEV (reference sequence).